This section outlines one T cell receptor beta chain sequence together with its context. This entry comes from a study of cytomegalovirus exposure and HLA in healthy donors. Profiled with immunoSEQ multiplex PCR; TCRdb holds only in-frame clones, not every one. The table has 150,000 to 200,000 clones, about 80% seen once. This CDR3 spans 13 amino acids. The V and J ends lost 7 bases and 3 bases respectively, with 12 bases between them. Germline loops: CDR1 MDHEN, CDR2 SYDVKM. V is TRBV28 and J is TRBJ2-5, with D possibly being TRBD1 (6 bases). This clonotype originated in a man aged 18 to 35 in good health and CMV-seropositive. The material sequenced was PBMCs. The chain's CDR3 is CASTQGREETQYF. The CDR3 DNA reads TGTGCCAGCACTCAGGGGAGAGAAGAGACCCAGTACTTC.